The source of this TCR beta chain is a study of cytomegalovirus exposure and HLA in healthy donors. In the study overall: Early on, a data release was issued that held some 85 million unique TCRs from HLA-typed donors. Findings and limits, study-wide: In an earlier analysis, productive rearrangement rates for most beta V segments clustered near 87% or 30%.

The donors gave bone marrow, and they were healthy. The CDR3 covers 13 residues. V lost 0 bases, J lost 6 bases, and 0 bases stayed unmatched. In germline, CDR1 is MNHNY, CDR2 SVGAGI (reference sequence). A note on this clone: Its target is not known.

This PCR relied on a set of 60 Vbeta primers and 13 Jbeta primers. Using immunoSEQ multiplex PCR, the repertoire was profiled, and TCRdb retains in-frame clones only, with some absent. The table lists around 100,000 clones, more than 60% of them singletons. Sequencing was performed on PBMCs. The rearrangement uses TRBV6-6 and TRBJ2-7, with 9 bases matching TRBD1. The clonotype originates from a female donor in good health and CMV-seropositive. The DNA for the CDR3 is TGTGCCAGCAGTTACTCGACAGGGGGCGAGCAGTACTTC. Protein: CASSYSTGGEQYF.